This is a list of T cell receptor beta chains from one sample in a study of blood T cell repertoires in COVID-19. Clones were sequenced by immunoSEQ multiplex PCR, and TCRdb holds only the in-frame ones, with some missing. The table includes around 200,000 clones, 70% to 90% detected once. Source material: PBMCs or T cells enriched from blood (not recorded which). The origin of the receptors is a woman aged 50 to 60 in a cohort exposed to, infected with or recovered from COVID-19 (not recorded which). Both conserved end residues are part of each CDR3. The order of the fields is D gene, clone size, V gene, J gene, CDR3 DNA, CDR3 protein. D genes are given only for firm matches. Not every row has a clone size; where given, it reads once, few, many or a size class.

d_call: TRBD2; clone_size: .; v_call: TRBV5-4; j_call: TRBJ2-4; cdr3_nt: TGTGCCAGCAGCCCTGGGGGGGGTAAGGCCAAAAACATTCAGTACTTC; cdr3_aa: CASSPGGGKAKNIQYF
d_call: .; clone_size: .; v_call: TRBV6-5; j_call: TRBJ2-5; cdr3_nt: TGTGCCAGCAGTCAGGGTTTCGGCCAAGAGACCCAGTACTTC; cdr3_aa: CASSQGFGQETQYF
d_call: .; clone_size: few; v_call: TRBV9; j_call: TRBJ1-1; cdr3_nt: TGTGCCAGCAGCCTCGACGGAGCGAACACTGAAGCTTTCTTT; cdr3_aa: CASSLDGANTEAFF
d_call: .; clone_size: .; v_call: TRBV5-1; j_call: TRBJ2-7; cdr3_nt: TGCGCCAGCCGGGAACAGGGTACCTCCTACGAGCAGTACTTC; cdr3_aa: CASREQGTSYEQYF
d_call: .; clone_size: .; v_call: TRBV9; j_call: TRBJ1-2; cdr3_nt: TGTGCCAGCAGCGTGGCGACAACTTCAAACTATGGCTACACCTTC; cdr3_aa: CASSVATTSNYGYTF
d_call: .; clone_size: .; v_call: TRBV9; j_call: TRBJ2-2; cdr3_nt: TGTGCCAGCAGCCCTCGGGGACTGCTGGACACCGGGGAGCTGTTTTTT; cdr3_aa: CASSPRGLLDTGELFF
d_call: .; clone_size: many; v_call: TRBV11-2; j_call: TRBJ2-1; cdr3_nt: TGTGCCAGCTCTGGACTCATCAATGAGCAGTTCTTC; cdr3_aa: CASSGLINEQFF
d_call: .; clone_size: .; v_call: TRBV9; j_call: TRBJ1-3; cdr3_nt: TGTGCCAGCAGCGATCTGGGAAACACCATATATTTT; cdr3_aa: CASSDLGNTIYF
d_call: .; clone_size: .; v_call: TRBV29-1; j_call: TRBJ2-7; cdr3_nt: TGCAGCGGGGGGGGGCTCAGCGAGCAGTACTTC; cdr3_aa: CSGGGLSEQYF
d_call: .; clone_size: .; v_call: TRBV4-1; j_call: TRBJ1-5; cdr3_nt: TGCGCCAGCAGCCTGACCTCACGGGATCAGCCCCAGCATTTT; cdr3_aa: CASSLTSRDQPQHF
d_call: .; clone_size: .; v_call: TRBV3-1/TRBV3-2; j_call: TRBJ2-1; cdr3_nt: TGTGCCAGCAGCCAAGGGTCCGGGGTCAGCTCCTACAATGAGCAGTTCTTC; cdr3_aa: CASSQGSGVSSYNEQFF
d_call: .; clone_size: .; v_call: TRBV24-1; j_call: TRBJ1-2; cdr3_nt: TGTGCCACCAGTGAACCCCGGCGGAACTATGGCTACACCTTC; cdr3_aa: CATSEPRRNYGYTF
d_call: .; clone_size: .; v_call: TRBV9; j_call: TRBJ2-1; cdr3_nt: TGTGCCAGCAGCGTCGCCCTTGGGAGCGTAGATGAGCAGTTCTTC; cdr3_aa: CASSVALGSVDEQFF
d_call: .; clone_size: .; v_call: TRBV11-2; j_call: TRBJ1-2; cdr3_nt: TGTGCCAGCAGCTCCCGGGTAGCAGGGAAGGATTTCAATGGCTACACCTTC; cdr3_aa: CASSSRVAGKDFNGYTF
d_call: TRBD1; clone_size: .; v_call: TRBV19; j_call: TRBJ2-5; cdr3_nt: TGTGCCAGTAGTAATACAGGGGAAGAGACCCAGTACTTC; cdr3_aa: CASSNTGEETQYF
d_call: TRBD1; clone_size: .; v_call: TRBV6-2/TRBV6-3; j_call: TRBJ1-2; cdr3_nt: TGTGCCAGCAGTCAAACCCAGGGGGTCGGTGGCTACACCTTC; cdr3_aa: CASSQTQGVGGYTF
d_call: .; clone_size: .; v_call: TRBV5-1; j_call: TRBJ1-6; cdr3_nt: TGCGCCAGCAGGTCGGGGGACGCGATTAATTCACCCCTCCACTTT; cdr3_aa: CASRSGDAINSPLHF
d_call: TRBD2; clone_size: once; v_call: TRBV18; j_call: TRBJ2-1; cdr3_nt: TGTGCCAGCTCACGCGGGGGAAGCTCCTACAATGAGCAGTTCTTC; cdr3_aa: CASSRGGSSYNEQFF
d_call: .; clone_size: .; v_call: TRBV19; j_call: TRBJ1-2; cdr3_nt: TGTGCCAGTCGGGTACAGGGCGACTATGGCTACACCTTC; cdr3_aa: CASRVQGDYGYTF
d_call: .; clone_size: .; v_call: TRBV19; j_call: TRBJ1-1; cdr3_nt: TGTGCCAGTGCGAATCCTCTCCAAACTGAAGCTTTCTTT; cdr3_aa: CASANPLQTEAFF
d_call: TRBD1; clone_size: .; v_call: TRBV19; j_call: TRBJ2-6; cdr3_nt: TGTGCCAGTAGTCTAAAAGACAGGGCTGGAAGGGCTGGGGCCAACGTCCTGACTTTC; cdr3_aa: CASSLKDRAGRAGANVLTF
d_call: .; clone_size: .; v_call: TRBV5-1; j_call: TRBJ2-2; cdr3_nt: TGCGCCAGCAGTTTCGTAACGAACACCGGGGAGCTGTTTTTT; cdr3_aa: CASSFVTNTGELFF
d_call: TRBD1; clone_size: .; v_call: TRBV9; j_call: TRBJ1-6; cdr3_nt: TGTGCCAGCAGCTTCCGGACAGGGGGTAATTCACCCCTCCACTTT; cdr3_aa: CASSFRTGGNSPLHF
d_call: .; clone_size: .; v_call: TRBV5-4; j_call: TRBJ1-2; cdr3_nt: TGTGCCAGCAGCCCGGGATGGGCTAACTATGGCTACACCTTC; cdr3_aa: CASSPGWANYGYTF
d_call: .; clone_size: .; v_call: TRBV4-2; j_call: TRBJ1-2; cdr3_nt: TGTGCCAGCAGCCGAAGTCAAGAGGCGGGCTATGGCTACACCTTC; cdr3_aa: CASSRSQEAGYGYTF